In this sample, the clone carrying this T cell receptor beta chain turned up a few times. Its specificity is not known. The data are from a study of CD8 T cells in ankylosing spondylitis. Each CDR3 protein is one row after TCRdb ran MiXCR on the 5' RACE reads. The data contain under 450,000 distinct CDR3 sequences, under 20% of them singletons. The CDR3 is 13 residues long. V lost 6 bases and J 2 bases, leaving 8 bases between the germline ends. Germline V CDR1 and CDR2: MNHNS, SASEGT. Broader study findings: Roughly eight highly homologous variants formed a TCR beta motif that appeared characteristic of ankylosing spondylitis blood.

This chain links TRBV6-1 with TRBJ2-4; D remains ambiguous. This TCR derives from a male donor with ankylosing spondylitis. The sequencing input was blood, either unsorted or a sorted T cell fraction (not recorded which). The CDR3 DNA reads TGTGCCAGCAGGTCCGGGCCCAAAAACATTCAGTACTTC. Its protein is CASRSGPKNIQYF.